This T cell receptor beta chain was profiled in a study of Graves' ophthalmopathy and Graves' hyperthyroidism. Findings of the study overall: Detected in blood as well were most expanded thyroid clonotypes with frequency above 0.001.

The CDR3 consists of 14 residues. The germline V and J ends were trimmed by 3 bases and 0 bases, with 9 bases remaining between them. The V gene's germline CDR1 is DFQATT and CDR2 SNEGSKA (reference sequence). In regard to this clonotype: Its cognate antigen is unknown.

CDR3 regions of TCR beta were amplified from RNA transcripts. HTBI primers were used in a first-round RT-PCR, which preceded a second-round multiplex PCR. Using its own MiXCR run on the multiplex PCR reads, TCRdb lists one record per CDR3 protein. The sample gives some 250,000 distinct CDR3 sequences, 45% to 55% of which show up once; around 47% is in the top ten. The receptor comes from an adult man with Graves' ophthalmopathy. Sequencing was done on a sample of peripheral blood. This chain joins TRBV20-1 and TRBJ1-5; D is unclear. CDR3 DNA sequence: TGCAGTGCTAGTGATTATTATAGCAATCAGCCCCAGCATTTT. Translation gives CSASDYYSNQPQHF.